These 22 T cell receptor beta chains were sequenced from one sample in a study of blood T cells in healthy people across ages (dated by TCRdb to 2015 to 2017). Library creation used 5' RACE. Data came from an Illumina HiSeq 2500. A second PCR of about 6 to 11 cycles was performed with a sample-barcoded 5' primer and a J-beta primer mix. TCRdb reprocessing: public reads trimmed at Q25 with fastp, clones called with MiXCR, in-frame beta chains kept. All rows with the same CDR3 protein become a single entry with the most common DNA and genes. The sample data list 500,000 to 650,000 distinct CDR3 sequences, and approximately 26% of these were observed just once. Of the sample, approximately 3.6% falls within the top ten clones. Another study also made use of these data, one on T cells of mothers and their children.

The sequencing input was blood. The receptors derive from a boy aged 2 to 10 in good health.

The table lists this clonotype with a few counts. One junction end disagrees with the germline gene, perhaps due to a read error. This chain uses TRBV7-2 with TRBJ2-5; a weak D match, TRBD2 (6 bases). The CDR3 has 16 amino acids. CDR1 and CDR2 (germline): SGHTA, FQGNSA. CDR3 in DNA: TGTGCCAGCAGCGGCATGATTGGGGGGTACCAAGAGACCCAGTGCTTC. Translation gives CASSGMIGGYQETQCF.

This chain uses TRBV12-5 with TRBJ2-1; TRBD1 might be the D (5 bases). Trimming pared 5 bases from V and 0 bases from J, leaving 11 bases between. Germline loops: CDR1 LGHNT, CDR2 FRNRAP. The length of the CDR3 is 15 residues. The CDR3 DNA reads TGTGCTAGTGGTCCCCAGGGTAGCTCCTACAATGAGCAGTTCTTC. Its protein product is CASGPQGSSYNEQFF.

V is TRBV6-5 and J is TRBJ1-4, with 8 bases that match TRBD1. The trim removed 2 bases at V and 8 bases at J, leaving 7 bases unmatched. Per the germline V gene, CDR1 is MNHEY and CDR2 is SVGAGI. The CDR3 covers 15 residues. The CDR3 reads CASSYGTGALEKLFF. The CDR3 DNA is TGTGCCAGCAGTTACGGGACAGGCGCCTTAGAAAAACTGTTTTTT.

A few counts support this clonotype. Here the CDR3 reads CASSSRGNNSPLHF. DNA for the CDR3: TGTGCCAGCAGTTCCAGGGGTAATAATTCACCCCTCCACTTT. J is TRBJ1-6 and V is TRBV5-8, with D perhaps matching TRBD1 (6 bases). Germline V CDR1 and CDR2: SGHTS, YDEGEE. The CDR3 is 14 residues long. Trimming cost V 5 bases and J 5 bases, with 11 bases left between them.

This clonotype showed up just a few times. The chain employs TRBV10-3 and TRBJ2-5; no reliable D call. The better agreement between TRBJ2-1 and the DNA end casts doubt on the J call. The CDR3 covers 13 residues. Germline V gene data show CDR1 as ENHRY and CDR2 as SYGVKD. CDR3 sequence reads: CAISVGSGNEQFF. The DNA for the CDR3 is TGTGCCATCAGCGTGGGTTCCGGGAATGAGCAGTTCTTC.

The sample holds a few counts of this clonotype. The chain links TRBV29-1 to TRBJ2-7; tentatively, D is TRBD1 or TRBD2 (5 bases each). This CDR3 is 14 amino acids long. Trimming shortened V by 3 bases and J by 0 bases, and 12 bases separated the two germline ends. CDR1 and CDR2 (germline): SQVTM, ANQGSEA. The CDR3 spells CSVDGTGSSYEQYF. The CDR3 region has the DNA TGCAGCGTTGATGGGACGGGAAGCTCCTACGAGCAGTACTTC.

This clonotype was recorded a few times. The CDR3 DNA reads as TGCAGTGGGGATACGCAGTATTTT. It specifies CSGDTQYF. This rearrangement joins TRBV29-1 to TRBJ2-3; D remains unclear. Germline V gene lookup returns CDR1 SQVTM and CDR2 ANQGSEA. This CDR3 is 8 amino acids long.

The CDR3 is CASKSGLAGVGKETQYF. The CDR3 DNA follows: TGTGCCAGCAAAAGCGGACTAGCGGGAGTAGGGAAAGAGACCCAGTACTTC. The rearrangement links TRBV28 to TRBJ2-5; 13 positions agree with TRBD2. J gave up 3 bases and V 7 bases, and 11 bases lay outside the gene matches. Germline assignment: CDR1 MDHEN and CDR2 SYDVKM. The CDR3 totals 17 residues.

The rearrangement uses TRBV12-3 or TRBV12-4 and TRBJ2-2; TRBD2 matches 7 bases. The CDR3 contains 16 residues. With 3 bases clipped from V and 6 bases from J, the junction kept 10 bases outside the gene matches. This CDR3 reads CASSFVGGSMAGELFF. DNA for the CDR3: TGTGCCAGCAGTTTCGTCGGCGGGAGTATGGCCGGGGAGCTGTTTTTT.

This clonotype was counted between two and nine times. The chain employs TRBV15 and TRBJ2-5; tentative D call: TRBD2 (5 bases). The DNA end favors TRBJ2-7, so the J call may be wrong. CDR3 length equals 13 residues. Germline loops: CDR1 LNHNV, CDR2 YYDKDF (reference sequence). The CDR3 loop reads CATGRAPSGEQYF. CDR3 in DNA: TGTGCCACCGGGCGAGCCCCCAGCGGCGAGCAGTACTTC.

This chain uses TRBV2 with TRBJ2-2, with D possibly matching TRBD2 (5 bases). The CDR3 totals 14 residues. V was cut by 7 bases and J by 4 bases, with 13 bases left in between. Germline V gene sequence: CDR1 SNHLY, CDR2 FYNNEI. CDR3: CASTRGLSTGELFF. CDR3 coding DNA: TGTGCCAGCACCCGCGGACTGAGCACCGGGGAGCTGTTTTTT. The variable domain in full, completed from reference TRBV2 and TRBJ2-2, reads EPEVTQTPSHQVTQMGQEVILRCVPISNHLYFYWYRQILGQKVEFLVSFYNNEISEKSEIFDDQFSVERPDGSNFTLKIRSTKLEDSAMYFCASTRGLSTGELFFGEGSRLTVL.

The chain has TRBV12-3 or TRBV12-4 and TRBJ1-2; D possibly corresponds to TRBD1 (5 bases). V was cut by 6 bases and J by 6 bases, with 20 bases left in between. The CDR3 runs 15 residues. This CDR3 is CASRISPGRGDGYTF. CDR3 nucleotides: TGTGCCAGCAGAATCTCCCCGGGACGAGGGGATGGCTACACCTTC.

This chain connects TRBV12-3 or TRBV12-4 to TRBJ1-2; the D is unclear. There are 14 residues in the CDR3. V lost 2 bases and J lost 8, with 15 bases in between. CDR3 protein: CASSLRTPRHGYTF. Written as DNA, the CDR3 is TGTGCCAGCAGTTTACGAACCCCCAGGCACGGCTACACCTTC.

V gene TRBV7-8 combines with J gene TRBJ2-5; 11 bases map to TRBD2. The last part of the DNA fits TRBJ2-1 better; the J call may be wrong. CDR3 length equals 16 residues. CDR1 SGHVS and CDR2 FQNEAQ come from the germline V gene. The CDR3 DNA reads TGTGCCAGCAGTTACACAAGGACTAGCGGGCCCAATGAGCAGTTCTTC. This translates into CASSYTRTSGPNEQFF.

This clonotype has only a few counts. The rearrangement joins TRBV14 to TRBJ2-1, with D hard to call. In germline, CDR1 is SGHDN, CDR2 FVKESK. The CDR3 covers 13 residues. With 0 bases removed from V and 10 bases from J, the gap between germline ends came to 10 bases. The DNA of the CDR3 is TGTGCCAGCAGCCAAGAATTATTGGGAGAGCAGTTCTTC. Protein sequence: CASSQELLGEQFF.

This clonotype was counted a few times. CDR3 nucleotide sequence: TGCAGTGCTCGACAGAGGACTAGCGGGGGGACCGGGGAGCTGTTTTTT. Protein: CSARQRTSGGTGELFF. The chain uses TRBV20-1 and TRBJ2-2, with 14 nucleotides matching TRBD2. This CDR3 is 16 amino acids long. CDR1 and CDR2 (germline): DFQATT, SNEGSKA (reference sequence). V lost 5 bases and J lost 5; bases outside the gene matches: 7.

Only one count was recorded for this clonotype. The chain recombines TRBV7-9 with TRBJ2-7; no firm D call. This CDR3 region has 14 residues. Germline CDR1 is SEHNR and CDR2 is FQNEAQ (reference sequence). Trimming took 0 bases from V and 3 from J, leaving 9 bases between them. CDR3 in amino acids: CASSLAGTYYEQYF. The CDR3 DNA reads TGTGCCAGCAGCTTAGCGGGTACATACTACGAGCAGTACTTC.

This clonotype was observed a handful of times. The junction does not match germline at one end; this may be a read error. The chain combines TRBV5-4 with TRBJ2-3; 12 bases match TRBD2. CDR1 is SGHNT, CDR2 YYREEE, per germline (reference sequence). This CDR3 is built from 18 residues. CDR3 bases: TGTGTCAGCAGCTCTCTAGCGGGAGGGCCTTTTAGCACAGATACGCAGTATTTT. Amino acid sequence: CVSSSLAGGPFSTDTQYF.

The chain recombines TRBV29-1 with TRBJ1-2, with D maybe TRBD1 (5 bases). The V gene's germline CDR1 is SQVTM and CDR2 ANQGSEA. The V and J ends lost 4 bases and 4 bases respectively, with 16 bases between them. The CDR3 totals 14 residues. The CDR3: CSVAGLGGVYGYTF. Written as DNA, the CDR3 is TGCAGCGTTGCGGGACTCGGGGGGGTCTATGGCTACACCTTC.

This clonotype was seen a handful of times. V is TRBV19 and J is TRBJ1-5, with no clear D. The germline V gene has CDR1 LNHDA and CDR2 SQIVND (reference sequence). V lost 2 bases to trimming and J lost 0 bases, with 11 bases between them. The CDR3 consists of 16 residues. The CDR3 DNA sequence: TGTGCCAGTAGTATACAGGAGTGGTATAGCAATCAGCCCCAGCATTTT. Residues: CASSIQEWYSNQPQHF. The full variable domain, rest sourced from reference TRBV19 and TRBJ1-5, is DGGITQSPKYLFRKEGQNVTLSCEQNLNHDAMYWYRQDPGQGLRLIYYSQIVNDFQKGDIAEGYSVSREKKESFPLTVTSAQKNPTAFYLCASSIQEWYSNQPQHFGDGTRLSIL.

This clonotype was counted between two and nine times. The genes are TRBV4-3 and TRBJ1-2; possibly TRBD1 for D (5 bases). This CDR3 region has 15 residues. In germline, CDR1 is LGHNA, CDR2 YSLEER. The V and J ends lost 0 bases and 3 bases respectively, with 11 bases between them. CDR3: CASSQDHGGDYGYTF. The CDR3 DNA reads TGCGCCAGCAGCCAAGATCACGGGGGTGACTATGGCTACACCTTC.

The chain links TRBV20-1 to TRBJ1-2; 10 bases are a match to TRBD1. CDR1 is DFQATT and CDR2 is SNEGSKA in the germline V gene (reference sequence). The CDR3 totals 13 residues. V gave up 6 bases and J gave up 3 bases; unmatched junction bases: 4. The CDR3 here is CSAFGTGDYGYTF. As DNA, the CDR3 is TGCAGTGCGTTCGGGACAGGGGACTATGGCTACACCTTC.